This T cell receptor (beta chain) derives from a study of vaccination and CD4 T cells after COVID-19. Points from the study as a whole: Convalescent patients were relatively few, and early post-infection timepoints were missing.

A remark on this clonotype: Its antigen is not known.

Treatment specified: roughly 11-day PBMC culture with coronavirus spike peptide pools or control peptides (ViraFEST assay). Looked up from germline, CDR1 is SGHRS and CDR2 is YFSETQ. This CDR3 comprises 15 residues. V was pared by 0 bases and J by 2 bases, with 4 bases of the junction left unmatched. Oncomine TCR Beta short-read sequencing was applied to DNA from cultured CD4+ T cells. TCRdb re-derived calls from the PCR reads in MiXCR, one entry per CDR3 protein. The table includes approximately 18,000 distinct CDR3 sequences, 55% to 60% detected once. The sample was CD4+ T cells from blood, cultured in vitro. This receptor was obtained from a human donor who had recovered from COVID-19. The J gene is TRBJ2-5, the V gene TRBV5-1, with 7 bases aligning to TRBD1. Here the CDR3 DNA reads TGCGCCAGCAGCTTGGGGGTGGGACAGCAAGAGACCCAGTACTTC. Protein: CASSLGVGQQETQYF.